This T cell receptor beta chain derives from a study of technical replicates of blood from several donors. TCRdb's copy holds only in-frame clones and misses some; the assay was immunoSEQ multiplex PCR. The sample includes tens of thousands of clones, around 94% of them seen just once. The material sequenced was T cells isolated from PBMCs. The clonotype was recovered from a human donor in good health.

CDR3 coding DNA: TGTGCCAGCAGTTTTGGACTCGAAAATCCAGTAAAGCAAGAGACCCAGTACTTC. It specifies CASSFGLENPVKQETQYF. This chain uses TRBV27 with TRBJ2-5; the D gene is possibly TRBD2 (5 bases). There are 18 residues in the CDR3. V was clipped by 3 bases and J by 2 bases, with 22 bases between them. Germline V lookup: CDR1 MNHEY, CDR2 SMNVEV (reference sequence).